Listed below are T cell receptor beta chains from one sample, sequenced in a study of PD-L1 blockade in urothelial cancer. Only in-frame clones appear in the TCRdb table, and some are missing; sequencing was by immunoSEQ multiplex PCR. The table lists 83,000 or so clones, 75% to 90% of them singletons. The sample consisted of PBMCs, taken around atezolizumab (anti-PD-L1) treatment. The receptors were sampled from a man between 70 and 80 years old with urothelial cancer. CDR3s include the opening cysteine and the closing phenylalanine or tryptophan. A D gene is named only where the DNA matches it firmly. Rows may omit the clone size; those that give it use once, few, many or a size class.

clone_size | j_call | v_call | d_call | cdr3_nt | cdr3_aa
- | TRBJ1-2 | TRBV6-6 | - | TGTGCCAGCAGTGATCAACAGGGTTCGAGCTATGGCTACACCTTC | CASSDQQGSSYGYTF
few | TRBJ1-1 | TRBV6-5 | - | TGTGCCAGCAGTCTACAGTCTTCCAACACTGAAGCTTTCTTT | CASSLQSSNTEAFF
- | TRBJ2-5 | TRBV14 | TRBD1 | TGTGCCAGCAGCCAAGAAACCACAGGGGGCGGAGAGACCCAGTACTTC | CASSQETTGGGETQYF
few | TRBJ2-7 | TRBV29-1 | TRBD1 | TGCAGCGTTGACTCCGGGACAGGAGACTACGAGCAGTACTTC | CSVDSGTGDYEQYF
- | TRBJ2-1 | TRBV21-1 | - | TGTGCCAGCAGCAAGGAATCAGGGGCCACGTACAATGAGCAGTTCTTC | CASSKESGATYNEQFF
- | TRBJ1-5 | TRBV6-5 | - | TGTGCCAGCAGTTACTCATCATCAGGGTTGGGTCAGCCCCAGCATTTT | CASSYSSSGLGQPQHF
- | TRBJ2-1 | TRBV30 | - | TGTGCCTGGAGTGTGGGGGCGACCCTCTACAATGAGCAGTTCTTC | CAWSVGATLYNEQFF
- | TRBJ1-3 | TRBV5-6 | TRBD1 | TGTGCCAGCAGCTTGACAGGGGCGAACACCATATATTTT | CASSLTGANTIYF
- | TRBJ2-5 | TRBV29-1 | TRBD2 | TGCAGCGTGACCTGGGGGGGACAAGAGACCCAGTACTTC | CSVTWGGQETQYF
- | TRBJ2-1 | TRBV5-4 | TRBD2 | TGTGCCAGCAGGCGCGAAAGAGCGGGATCGGATGAGCAGTTCTTC | CASRRERAGSDEQFF
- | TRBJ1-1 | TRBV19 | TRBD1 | TGTGCCAGTAGGGCCGATAGGACAGGGAATTACATGAACACTGAAGCTTTCTTT | CASRADRTGNYMNTEAFF
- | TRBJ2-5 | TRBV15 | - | TGTGCCACCAGCAGAGGGAGGTTGGAAGATACGGAGACCCAGTACTTC | CATSRGRLEDTETQYF
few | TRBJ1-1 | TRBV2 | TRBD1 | TGTGCCATCAGGGTACAGGGGCCTCGGGTGGAAGCAGCTTTCTTT | CAIRVQGPRVEAAFF
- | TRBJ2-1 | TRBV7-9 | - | TGTGCCAGCACCATTTACAATGAGCAGTTCTTC | CASTIYNEQFF
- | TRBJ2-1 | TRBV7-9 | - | TGTGCCAGCAGCTTAGTTCTAGTAAACAATGAGCAGTTCTTC | CASSLVLVNNEQFF
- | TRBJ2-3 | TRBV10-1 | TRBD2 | TGCGCCAGCAGCGGTTCTTTTGCGGGGGGGGGCACAGATACGCAGTATTTT | CASSGSFAGGGTDTQYF
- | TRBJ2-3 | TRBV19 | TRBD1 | TGTGCCAGTAGTCTGGACAGGGGGCGGGATACGCAGTATTTT | CASSLDRGRDTQYF
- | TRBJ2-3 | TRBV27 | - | TGTGCCAGCAGTTTATCGACTCAGGGTTTAGATACGCAGTATTTT | CASSLSTQGLDTQYF
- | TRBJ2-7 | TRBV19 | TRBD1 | TGTGCCAGTAGTATAGAAGACAGGGGCTACGAGCAGTACTTC | CASSIEDRGYEQYF
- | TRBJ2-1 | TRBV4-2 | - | TGTGCCAGCAGCCAAGATATTACAGGGCGATACAATGAGCAGTTCTTC | CASSQDITGRYNEQFF
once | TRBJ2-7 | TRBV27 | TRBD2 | TGTGCCAGCAGATCTTACGGTAGCGGGAGAGACTCCTACGAGCAGTACTTC | CASRSYGSGRDSYEQYF
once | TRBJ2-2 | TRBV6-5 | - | TGTGCCAGCAGTTACGCCAGGACGAACACCGGGGAGCTGTTTTTT | CASSYARTNTGELFF
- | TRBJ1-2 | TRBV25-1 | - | TGTGCCAGCAGTGAATCCGGGGGCTATGGCTACACCTTC | CASSESGGYGYTF
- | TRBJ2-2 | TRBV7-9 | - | TGTGCCAGCAGCTTATTAGGGGTCGGGGAGCTGTTTTTT | CASSLLGVGELFF
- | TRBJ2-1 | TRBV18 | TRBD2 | TGTGCCAGCTCACCCGGGACTAGCGGGAGTGGGGAAAGCAATGAGCAGTTCTTC | CASSPGTSGSGESNEQFF
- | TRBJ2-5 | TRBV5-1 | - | TGCGCCAGCAGCTTGGATTCTAGTTCAGAGACCCAGTACTTC | CASSLDSSSETQYF